This T cell receptor (beta chain) was obtained from a study of blood T cell repertoires in COVID-19. This clone was detected only a few times. Method: immunoSEQ multiplex PCR; TCRdb's copy keeps in-frame clones and lacks some. The sample lists some 180,000 clones, about 83% occurring once. The CDR3 spans 14 residues. The trim removed 4 bases at V and 5 bases at J, leaving 5 bases unmatched. Germline assignment: CDR1 KGHSH and CDR2 LQKENI. Seattle patients were enrolled during active infection and followed longitudinally. Sequencing input: peripheral blood. The chain employs TRBV18 and TRBJ2-1; TRBD1 matches 7 bases. This clonotype originated in a woman of 80 years or more with COVID-19, enrolled during active disease. This chain's CDR3 is CASSRSGTDNEQFF. The CDR3 DNA reads as TGTGCCAGCTCACGATCCGGGACAGACAATGAGCAGTTCTTC.